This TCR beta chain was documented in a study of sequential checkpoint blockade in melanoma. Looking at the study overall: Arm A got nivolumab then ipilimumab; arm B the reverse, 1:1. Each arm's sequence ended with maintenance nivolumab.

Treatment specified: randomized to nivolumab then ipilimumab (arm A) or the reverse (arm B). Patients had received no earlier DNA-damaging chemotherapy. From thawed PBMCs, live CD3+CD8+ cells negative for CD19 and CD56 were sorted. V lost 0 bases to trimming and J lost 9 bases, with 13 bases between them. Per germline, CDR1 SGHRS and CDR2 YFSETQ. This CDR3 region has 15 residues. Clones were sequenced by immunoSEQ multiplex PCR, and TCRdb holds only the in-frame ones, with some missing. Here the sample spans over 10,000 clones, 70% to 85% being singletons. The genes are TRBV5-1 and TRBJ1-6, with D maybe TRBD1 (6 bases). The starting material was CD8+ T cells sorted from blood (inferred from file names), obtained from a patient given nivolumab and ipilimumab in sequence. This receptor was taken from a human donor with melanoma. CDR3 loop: CASSLDMGQGSPLHF. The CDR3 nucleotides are TGCGCCAGCAGCTTGGATATGGGACAAGGTTCACCCCTCCACTTT.